This passage covers 8 T cell receptor beta chains from one sample sequenced in a study of cytomegalovirus exposure and HLA in healthy donors (dated by TCRdb to 2016 to 2017). Library preparation was by the immunoSEQ multiplex PCR assay. A mixture of 60 forward primers for TCR Vbeta segments and 13 reverse primers for TCR Jbeta segments was used in the multiplex PCR. What TCRdb holds here is the immuneACCESS table cut down to in-frame rearrangements. Part of the clones is not present; checked against another copy, under half of the missing clones reflect an unresolved V gene, and the others are unexplained. The sample table holds about 160,000 clones, of which about four fifths were seen once. The top ten clones comprise over 8.5% of the sample. The sequencing sample was made of PBMCs. The receptors were gathered from a man aged 50 or older in good health and CMV-seropositive.

This clone has a single count. The chain links TRBV6-1 to TRBJ1-2; tentative D call: TRBD1 (5 bases). The CDR3 has 15 residues. Looked up from germline, CDR1 is MNHNS and CDR2 is SASEGT. Trimming left V 1 base short and J 7 bases short, with 16 bases between. The CDR3 loop reads CASSEVGRQGSGYTF. The DNA of the CDR3 is TGTGCCAGCAGTGAAGTGGGTAGGCAGGGTAGTGGCTACACCTTC.

The chain has TRBV5-1 and TRBJ1-2; 10 bases line up with TRBD1. Per the germline V gene, CDR1 is SGHRS and CDR2 is YFSETQ. J lost 4 bases, V lost 3 bases, and 12 bases had no gene match. This CDR3 is built from 17 residues. The CDR3 DNA is TGCGCCAGCAGCTCAGAGTCCGGGACAGGGGCGGTCTATGGCTACACCTTC. Amino acids: CASSSESGTGAVYGYTF. Together with reference TRBV5-1 and TRBJ1-2, the CDR3 gives the full variable domain: KAGVTQTPRYLIKTRGQQVTLSCSPISGHRSVSWYQQTPGQGLQFLFEYFSETQRNKGNFPGRFSGRQFSNSRSEMNVSTLELGDSALYLCASSSESGTGAVYGYTFGSGTRLTVV.

The chain combines TRBV6-6 with TRBJ2-7; 7 bases fit TRBD1. The germline CDR1 and CDR2 sequences are MNHNY and SVGAGI (reference sequence). Trimming cost V 5 bases and J 8 bases; bases outside gene matches: 9. The CDR3 is made up of 13 amino acids. The CDR3 loop reads CASSRTGPTQQYF. The CDR3 nucleotides are TGTGCCAGCAGTAGGACAGGTCCTACGCAGCAGTACTTC.

The CDR3 nucleotides read TGTGCCACCAGCAGGGGTCTAGCGGGGACCTACAATGAGCAGTTCTTC. Amino acids: CATSRGLAGTYNEQFF. The chain combines TRBV15 with TRBJ2-1; 9 nucleotides line up with TRBD2. V lost 3 bases to trimming and J lost 2 bases; unmatched junction nucleotides: 5. CDR1 LNHNV and CDR2 YYDKDF come from the germline V gene (reference sequence). The CDR3 covers 16 residues.

This clone was seen many times. The chain links TRBV19 to TRBJ1-1; 7 positions agree with TRBD1. CDR3 length equals 14 residues. The junction had 12 bases not matched to a gene; V was cut back by 9 bases and J by 5 bases. Germline values: CDR1 LNHDA, CDR2 SQIVND (reference sequence). As DNA, the CDR3 is TGTGCCAGCCGAACACAGGGGTTTGGAACTGAAGCTTTCTTT. Protein sequence: CASRTQGFGTEAFF.

CDR3 sequence (DNA): TGTGCCAGCAGCTTGGGGGACAGATACGGAAACACCATATATTTT. It specifies CASSLGDRYGNTIYF. This rearrangement joins TRBV5-8 to TRBJ1-3, with TRBD1 matching 7 bases. Germline V gene lookup returns CDR1 SGHTS and CDR2 YDEGEE. Trimming cost V 0 bases and J 4 bases; bases outside gene matches: 4. This CDR3 has 15 amino acids.

The chain uses TRBV10-3 and TRBJ1-1, with 7 bases fitting TRBD1. This CDR3 is built from 13 residues. Germline CDR1 and CDR2: ENHRY and SYGVKD. The V gene end was trimmed by 4 bases and the J gene end by 6 bases; junction bases not matched to a gene: 5. CDR3 nucleotides: TGTGCCATCAGTGGGGACAGCAGAGCTGAAGCTTTCTTT. This codes for CAISGDSRAEAFF.

The genes are TRBV7-2 and TRBJ2-7; 7 nucleotides agree with TRBD1. The CDR3 totals 15 residues. The V gene end was trimmed by 5 bases and the J gene end by 3 bases; junction bases not matched to a gene: 10. Germline loops: CDR1 SGHTA, CDR2 FQGNSA. Written as DNA, the CDR3 is TGTGCCAGCAGCCCTACAGGGGCTCCCATCTACGAGCAGTACTTC. Protein sequence: CASSPTGAPIYEQYF. The entire variable domain, with the rest obtained from reference TRBV7-2 and TRBJ2-7, is as follows: GAGVSQSPSNKVTEKGKDVELRCDPISGHTALYWYRQSLGQGLEFLIYFQGNSAPDKSGLPSDRFSAERTGGSVSTLTIQRTQQEDSAVYLCASSPTGAPIYEQYFGPGTRLTVT.